This paragraph reports one T cell receptor (beta chain). Antigen unknown. This entry is derived from a study of T cell repertoires in cytomegalovirus infection. General study points: Predominance within the ex vivo response was attributable to HLA-C-restricted CMV-specific TCR beta clonotypes. Individuals carrying CMV plus the relevant HLA were identified by cumulative frequency of public TCR beta families.

Per germline, CDR1 SGHAT and CDR2 FQNNGV. The junction had 4 bases not matched to a gene; V was cut back by 6 bases and J by 1 base. This CDR3 region has 14 residues. MiXCR was run by TCRdb on the reads, yielding one entry per CDR3 protein. The table records approximately 170,000 distinct CDR3 sequences, 13% to 15% of them present only once. The source of this sequence is a human donor in good health (CMV status not recorded). Some clones in this sample may be carry-over from other donors' samples. Sequencing used PBMCs. The V call is TRBV11-2, the J call TRBJ1-1; 8 bases agree with TRBD1. CDR3 coding DNA: TGTGCCAGCAGTCGAGGACAGGGGAACACTGAAGCTTTCTTT. Protein sequence: CASSRGQGNTEAFF.